This T cell receptor (beta chain) comes out of a study of T cell clonotyping in hematopoietic cell transplantation. Sequencing used immunoSEQ multiplex PCR; TCRdb keeps in-frame clones, though not all of them. The profile shows 35,000 to 45,000 clones, roughly 94% of them singletons. This CDR3 contains 12 residues. Trimming stripped 4 bases from V and 10 bases from J, with 13 bases between. Germline V gene data show CDR1 as MGHRA and CDR2 as YSYEKL. Time point denoted: recipient sample about 28 days before transplant, after cytoreduction. The sequence was obtained from a man aged 35 to 55 with chronic myeloid leukemia. Some clones in this sample may be carry-over from other donors' samples. The source was peripheral blood mononuclear cells, collected before stem cell transplant. The rearrangement uses TRBV4-1 and TRBJ1-1; D not certain. As DNA, the CDR3 is TGCGCCAGCAGCCTATTATCCCAGCCAGCTTTCTTT. As protein: CASSLLSQPAFF.